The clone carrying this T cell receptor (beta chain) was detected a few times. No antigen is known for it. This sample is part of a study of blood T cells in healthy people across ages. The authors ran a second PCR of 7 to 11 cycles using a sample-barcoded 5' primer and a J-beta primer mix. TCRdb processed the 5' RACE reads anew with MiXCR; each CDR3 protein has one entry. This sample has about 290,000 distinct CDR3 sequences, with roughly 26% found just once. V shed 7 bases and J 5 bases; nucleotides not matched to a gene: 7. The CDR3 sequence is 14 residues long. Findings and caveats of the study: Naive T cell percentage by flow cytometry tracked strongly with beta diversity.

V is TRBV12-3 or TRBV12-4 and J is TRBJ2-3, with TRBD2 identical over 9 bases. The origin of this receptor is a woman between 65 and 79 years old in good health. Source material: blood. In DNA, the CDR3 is TGTGCCAGCAACCCAAGCGGGAGGCGAGATACGCAGTATTTT. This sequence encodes CASNPSGRRDTQYF.